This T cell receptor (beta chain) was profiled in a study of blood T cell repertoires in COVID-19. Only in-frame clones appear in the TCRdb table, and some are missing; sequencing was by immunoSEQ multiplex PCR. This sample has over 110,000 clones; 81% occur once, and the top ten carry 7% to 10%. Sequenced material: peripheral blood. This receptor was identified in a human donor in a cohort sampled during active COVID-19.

The CDR3 reads CASSIRATATNEKLFF. The CDR3 nucleotides are TGTGCCAGTAGTATTCGTGCTACGGCAACTAATGAAAAACTGTTTTTT. The gene calls are TRBV19 and TRBJ1-4; no clear D. This CDR3 is 16 amino acids long. Germline CDR1 reads LNHDA; CDR2 reads SQIVND (reference sequence). Trimming removed 3 bases from V and 0 bases from J, with 11 bases in between. The full variable domain, completed using reference TRBV19 and TRBJ1-4, is DGGITQSPKYLFRKEGQNVTLSCEQNLNHDAMYWYRQDPGQGLRLIYYSQIVNDFQKGDIAEGYSVSREKKESFPLTVTSAQKNPTAFYLCASSIRATATNEKLFFGSGTQLSVL.